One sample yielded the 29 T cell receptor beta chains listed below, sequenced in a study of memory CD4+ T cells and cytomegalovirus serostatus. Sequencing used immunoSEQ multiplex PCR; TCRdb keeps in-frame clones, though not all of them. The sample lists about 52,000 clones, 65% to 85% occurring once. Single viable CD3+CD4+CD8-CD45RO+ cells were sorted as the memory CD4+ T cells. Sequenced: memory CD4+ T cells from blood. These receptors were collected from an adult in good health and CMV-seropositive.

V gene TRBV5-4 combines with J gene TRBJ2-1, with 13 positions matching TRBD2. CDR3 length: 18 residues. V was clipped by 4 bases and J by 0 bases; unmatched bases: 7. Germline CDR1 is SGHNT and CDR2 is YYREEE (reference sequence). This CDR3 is CASSPGTSGAPSYNEQFF. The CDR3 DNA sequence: TGTGCCAGCAGCCCTGGGACTAGCGGGGCGCCCTCCTACAATGAGCAGTTCTTC. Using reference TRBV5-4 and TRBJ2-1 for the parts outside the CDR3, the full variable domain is ETGVTQSPTHLIKTRGQQVTLRCSSQSGHNTVSWYQQALGQGPQFIFQYYREEENGRGNFPPRFSGLQFPNYSSELNVNALELDDSALYLCASSPGTSGAPSYNEQFFGPGTRLTVL.

Here the CDR3 DNA reads TGTGCCAGCTCACCCGCTGACAGGGCTGCTGAAGCTTTCTTT. Translating it yields CASSPADRAAEAFF. The chain joins TRBV18 to TRBJ1-1, with TRBD1 matching 7 bases. This CDR3 is built from 14 residues. V shed 3 bases, J shed 6 bases, and the junction held 7 bases outside the gene matches. The V gene's germline CDR1 is KGHSH and CDR2 LQKENI.

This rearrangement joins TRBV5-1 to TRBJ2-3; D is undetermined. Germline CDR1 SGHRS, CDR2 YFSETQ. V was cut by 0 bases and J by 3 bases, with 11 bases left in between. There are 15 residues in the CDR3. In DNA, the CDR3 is TGCGCCAGCAGCTTGGGTAGCCTTGGGACAGATACGCAGTATTTT. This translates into CASSLGSLGTDTQYF.

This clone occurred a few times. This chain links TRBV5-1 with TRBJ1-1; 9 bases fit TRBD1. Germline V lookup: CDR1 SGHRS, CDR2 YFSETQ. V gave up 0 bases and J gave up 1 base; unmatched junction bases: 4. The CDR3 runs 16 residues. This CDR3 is CASSLGGTGRNTEAFF. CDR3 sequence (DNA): TGCGCCAGCAGCTTGGGCGGGACAGGGCGGAACACTGAAGCTTTCTTT.

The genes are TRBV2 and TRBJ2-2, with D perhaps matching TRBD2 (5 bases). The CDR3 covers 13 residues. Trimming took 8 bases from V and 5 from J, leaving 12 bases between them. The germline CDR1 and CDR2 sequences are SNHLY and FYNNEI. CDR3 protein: CASRTGRTGELFF. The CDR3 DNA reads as TGTGCCAGCCGGACTGGCAGGACCGGGGAGCTGTTTTTT.

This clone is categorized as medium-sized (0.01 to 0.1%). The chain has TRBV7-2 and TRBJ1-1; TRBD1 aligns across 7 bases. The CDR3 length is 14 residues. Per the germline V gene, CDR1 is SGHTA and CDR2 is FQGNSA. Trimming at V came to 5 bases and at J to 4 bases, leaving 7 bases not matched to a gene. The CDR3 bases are TGTGCCAGCAGCACTTATGCAGGGGGCACTGAAGCTTTCTTT. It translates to CASSTYAGGTEAFF. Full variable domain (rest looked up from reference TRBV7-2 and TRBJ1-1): GAGVSQSPSNKVTEKGKDVELRCDPISGHTALYWYRQSLGQGLEFLIYFQGNSAPDKSGLPSDRFSAERTGGSVSTLTIQRTQQEDSAVYLCASSTYAGGTEAFFGQGTRLTVV.

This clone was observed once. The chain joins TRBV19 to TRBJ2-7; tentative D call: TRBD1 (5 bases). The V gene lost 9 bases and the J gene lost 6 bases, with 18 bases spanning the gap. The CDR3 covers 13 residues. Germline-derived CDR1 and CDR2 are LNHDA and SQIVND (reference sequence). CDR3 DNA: TGTGCCAGGTCAAACAGGAACCCTATCGAGCAGTACTTC. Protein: CARSNRNPIEQYF.

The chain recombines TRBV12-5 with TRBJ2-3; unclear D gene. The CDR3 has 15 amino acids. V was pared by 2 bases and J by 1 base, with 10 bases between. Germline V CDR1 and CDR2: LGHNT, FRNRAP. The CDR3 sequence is CASGLPHGGTDTQYF. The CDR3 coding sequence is TGTGCTAGTGGTTTGCCCCATGGGGGCACAGATACGCAGTATTTT. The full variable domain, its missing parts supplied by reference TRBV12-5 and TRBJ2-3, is DARVTQTPRHKVTEMGQEVTMRCQPILGHNTVFWYRQTMMQGLELLAYFRNRAPLDDSGMPKDRFSAEMPDATLATLKIQPSEPRDSAVYFCASGLPHGGTDTQYFGPGTRLTVL.

CDR3 DNA: TGTGCCAGCAGTTACCATAATCCGGGACAGGGCTATGGCTACACCTTC. As protein: CASSYHNPGQGYGYTF. This chain joins TRBV6-5 and TRBJ1-2; TRBD1 matches 9 bases. Looked up from germline, CDR1 is MNHEY and CDR2 is SVGAGI. J lost 4 bases, V lost 2 bases, and 8 bases had no gene match. This CDR3 is 16 amino acids long.

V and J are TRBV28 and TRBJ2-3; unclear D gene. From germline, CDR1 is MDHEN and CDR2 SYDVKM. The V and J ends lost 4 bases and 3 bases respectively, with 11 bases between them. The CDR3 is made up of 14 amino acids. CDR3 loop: CASSSGQGTDTQYF. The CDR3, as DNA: TGTGCCAGCAGTTCCGGGCAAGGGACAGATACGCAGTATTTT.

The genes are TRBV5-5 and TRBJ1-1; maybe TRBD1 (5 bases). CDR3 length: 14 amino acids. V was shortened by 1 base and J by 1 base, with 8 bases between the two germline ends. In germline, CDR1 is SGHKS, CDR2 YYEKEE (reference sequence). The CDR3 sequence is CASSLLGTNTEAFF. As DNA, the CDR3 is TGTGCCAGCAGCTTGTTGGGGACGAACACTGAAGCTTTCTTT. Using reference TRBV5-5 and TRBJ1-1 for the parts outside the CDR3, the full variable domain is DAGVTQSPTHLIKTRGQQVTLRCSPISGHKSVSWYQQVLGQGPQFIFQYYEKEERGRGNFPDRFSARQFPNYSSELNVNALLLGDSALYLCASSLLGTNTEAFFGQGTRLTVV.

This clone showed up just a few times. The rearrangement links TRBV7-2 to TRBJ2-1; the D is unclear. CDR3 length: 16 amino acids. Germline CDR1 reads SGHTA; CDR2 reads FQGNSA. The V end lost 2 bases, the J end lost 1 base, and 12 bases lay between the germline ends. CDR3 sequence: CASSLFFLRSYNEQFF. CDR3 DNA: TGTGCCAGCAGCTTATTCTTTCTGAGATCCTACAATGAGCAGTTCTTC.

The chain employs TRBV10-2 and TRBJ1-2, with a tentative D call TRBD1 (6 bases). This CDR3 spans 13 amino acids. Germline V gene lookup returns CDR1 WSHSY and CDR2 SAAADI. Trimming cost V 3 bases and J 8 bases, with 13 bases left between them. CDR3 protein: CASSESGGRGYTF. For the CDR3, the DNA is TGCGCCAGCAGTGAATCGGGGGGCAGAGGCTACACCTTC.

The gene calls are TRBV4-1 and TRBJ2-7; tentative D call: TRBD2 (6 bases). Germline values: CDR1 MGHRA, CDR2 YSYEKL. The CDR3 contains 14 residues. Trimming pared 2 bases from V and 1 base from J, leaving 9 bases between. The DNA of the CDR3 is TGCGCCAGCAGCCAACGGGACTTTTCCTACGAGCAGTACTTC. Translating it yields CASSQRDFSYEQYF.

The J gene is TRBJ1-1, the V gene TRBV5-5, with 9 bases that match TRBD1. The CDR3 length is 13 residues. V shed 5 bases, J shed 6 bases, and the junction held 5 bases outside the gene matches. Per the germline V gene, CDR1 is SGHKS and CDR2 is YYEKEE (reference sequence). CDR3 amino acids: CASRQQGAAEAFF. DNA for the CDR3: TGTGCCAGCAGGCAACAGGGGGCAGCTGAAGCTTTCTTT.

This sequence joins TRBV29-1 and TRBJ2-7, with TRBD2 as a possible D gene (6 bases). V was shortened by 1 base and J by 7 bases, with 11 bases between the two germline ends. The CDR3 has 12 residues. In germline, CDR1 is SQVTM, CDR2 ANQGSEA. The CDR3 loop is CSVEVGGDEQYF. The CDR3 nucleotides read TGCAGCGTTGAAGTTGGCGGGGATGAGCAGTACTTC.

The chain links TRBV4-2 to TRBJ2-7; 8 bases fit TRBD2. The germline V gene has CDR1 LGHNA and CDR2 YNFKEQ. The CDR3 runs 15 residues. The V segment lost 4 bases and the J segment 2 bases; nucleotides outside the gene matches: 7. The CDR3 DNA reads TGTGCCAGCAGCCGAGGGACTAGAAGTCCCTACGAGCAGTACTTC. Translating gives CASSRGTRSPYEQYF.

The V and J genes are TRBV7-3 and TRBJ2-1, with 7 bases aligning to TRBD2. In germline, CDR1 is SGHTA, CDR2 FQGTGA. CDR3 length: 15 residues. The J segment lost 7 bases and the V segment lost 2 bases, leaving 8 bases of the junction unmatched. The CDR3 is CASSLQAGRGNEQFF. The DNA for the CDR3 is TGTGCCAGCAGCTTACAAGCGGGACGAGGAAATGAGCAGTTCTTC.

DNA for the CDR3: TGTGCCACTACGGAGTATCGTGATAGTAGGACCCAGTACTTC. Its translation is CATTEYRDSRTQYF. The chain has TRBV19 and TRBJ2-5, with D unresolved. Germline values: CDR1 LNHDA, CDR2 SQIVND (reference sequence). This CDR3 comprises 14 residues. Trimming left V 10 bases short and J 7 bases short, with 22 bases between.

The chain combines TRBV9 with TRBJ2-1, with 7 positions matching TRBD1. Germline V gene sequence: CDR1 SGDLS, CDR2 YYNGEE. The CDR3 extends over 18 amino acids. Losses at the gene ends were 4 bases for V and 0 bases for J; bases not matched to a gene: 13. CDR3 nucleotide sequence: TGTGCCAGCAGCCTCCGGAAGGGGGCCGTTAGCTCCTACAATGAGCAGTTCTTC. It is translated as CASSLRKGAVSSYNEQFF.

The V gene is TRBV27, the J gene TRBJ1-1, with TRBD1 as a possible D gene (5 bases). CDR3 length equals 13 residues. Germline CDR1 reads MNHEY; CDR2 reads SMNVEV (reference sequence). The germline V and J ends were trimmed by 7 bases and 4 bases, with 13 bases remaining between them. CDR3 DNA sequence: TGTGCCAGCATACTCAGGGTTGGCACTGAAGCTTTCTTT. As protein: CASILRVGTEAFF.

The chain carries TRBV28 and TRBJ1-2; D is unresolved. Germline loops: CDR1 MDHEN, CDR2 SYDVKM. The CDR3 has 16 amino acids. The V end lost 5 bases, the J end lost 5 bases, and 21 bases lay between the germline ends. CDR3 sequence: CASSAHFAGRGYGYTF. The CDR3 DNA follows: TGTGCCAGCAGTGCACACTTCGCGGGCCGAGGGTATGGCTACACCTTC.

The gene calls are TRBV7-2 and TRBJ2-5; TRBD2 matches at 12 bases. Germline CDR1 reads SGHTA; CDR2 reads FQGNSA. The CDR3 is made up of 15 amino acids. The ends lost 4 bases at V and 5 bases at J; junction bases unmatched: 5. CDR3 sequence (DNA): TGTGCCAGCAGCTCTAGCGGGAGGGGTTGGGAGACCCAGTACTTC. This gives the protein CASSSSGRGWETQYF. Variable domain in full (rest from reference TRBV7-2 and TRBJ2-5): GAGVSQSPSNKVTEKGKDVELRCDPISGHTALYWYRQSLGQGLEFLIYFQGNSAPDKSGLPSDRFSAERTGGSVSTLTIQRTQQEDSAVYLCASSSSGRGWETQYFGPGTRLLVL.

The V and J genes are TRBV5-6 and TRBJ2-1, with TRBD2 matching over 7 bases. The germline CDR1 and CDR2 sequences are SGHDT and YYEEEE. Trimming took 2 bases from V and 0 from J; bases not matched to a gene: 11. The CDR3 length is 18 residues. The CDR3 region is CASSFTNLAGASYNEQFF. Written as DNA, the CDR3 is TGTGCCAGCAGCTTTACCAACTTGGCGGGAGCCTCCTACAATGAGCAGTTCTTC.

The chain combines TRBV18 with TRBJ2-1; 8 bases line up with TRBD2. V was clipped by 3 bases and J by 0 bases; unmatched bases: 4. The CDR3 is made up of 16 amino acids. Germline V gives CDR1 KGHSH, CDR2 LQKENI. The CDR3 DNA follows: TGTGCCAGCTCACCCCGGGGGGGAAGCTCCTACAATGAGCAGTTCTTC. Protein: CASSPRGGSSYNEQFF.

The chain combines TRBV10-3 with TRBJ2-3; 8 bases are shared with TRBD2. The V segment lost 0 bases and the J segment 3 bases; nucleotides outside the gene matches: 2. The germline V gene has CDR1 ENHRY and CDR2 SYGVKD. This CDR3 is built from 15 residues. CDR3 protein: CAISESTSGTDTQYF. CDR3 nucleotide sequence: TGTGCCATCAGTGAGTCCACTAGCGGAACAGATACGCAGTATTTT.

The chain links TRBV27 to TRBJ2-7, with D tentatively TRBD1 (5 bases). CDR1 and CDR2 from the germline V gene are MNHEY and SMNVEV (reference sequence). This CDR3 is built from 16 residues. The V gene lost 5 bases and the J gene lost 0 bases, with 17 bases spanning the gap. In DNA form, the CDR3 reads TGTGCCAGCAGTGCATACACAGGTTCGTACTCCTACGAGCAGTACTTC. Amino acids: CASSAYTGSYSYEQYF.

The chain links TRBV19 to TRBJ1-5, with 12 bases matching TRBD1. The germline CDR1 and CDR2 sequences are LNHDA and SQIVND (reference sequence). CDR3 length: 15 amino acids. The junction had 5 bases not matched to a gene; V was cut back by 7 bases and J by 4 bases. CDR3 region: CASTKGQGANQPQHF. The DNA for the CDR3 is TGTGCCAGTACCAAGGGACAGGGGGCAAATCAGCCCCAGCATTTT. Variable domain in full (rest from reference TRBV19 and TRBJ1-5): DGGITQSPKYLFRKEGQNVTLSCEQNLNHDAMYWYRQDPGQGLRLIYYSQIVNDFQKGDIAEGYSVSREKKESFPLTVTSAQKNPTAFYLCASTKGQGANQPQHFGDGTRLSIL.

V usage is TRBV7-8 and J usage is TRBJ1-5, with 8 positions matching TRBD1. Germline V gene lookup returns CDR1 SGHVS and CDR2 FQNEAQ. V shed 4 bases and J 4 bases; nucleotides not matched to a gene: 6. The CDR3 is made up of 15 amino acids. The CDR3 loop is CASSSWTGTNQPQHF. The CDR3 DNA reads TGTGCCAGCAGCTCGTGGACAGGGACTAATCAGCCCCAGCATTTT. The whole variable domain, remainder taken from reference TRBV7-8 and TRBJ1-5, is GAGVSQSPRYKVAKRGQDVALRCDPISGHVSLFWYQQALGQGPEFLTYFQNEAQLDKSGLPSDRFFAERPEGSVSTLKIQRTQQEDSAVYLCASSSWTGTNQPQHFGDGTRLSIL.